This passage covers 23 T cell receptor beta chains from one sample sequenced in a study of vaccination effects on CD4 cells after COVID-19 (dated by TCRdb to between 2021 and 2022). The library was produced with the immunoSEQ multiplex PCR assay. The clones in this table, taken by TCRdb from immuneACCESS, are in-frame only. Not every clone is retained; where verified, under half of the shortfall comes from an unresolved V gene, and the cause of the rest is unknown. For this sample there are fewer than 90,000 clones; roughly 73% appear just once. About 5% of the sample goes to the ten largest clones. Their antigens are not known. The ViraFEST assay stimulated PBMC with viral peptide pools and then used TCR sequencing to identify antigen-specific CD4+ T cell clonotypes by expansion. After 10 to 11 days of culture, CD4+ T cells were isolated with the EasySep CD4+ T cell isolation kit. Convalescent patients had PCR-confirmed SARS-CoV-2 infection between March and December 2020, before Alpha, Beta and Delta variants emerged in the United States.

The sequencing used CD4+ T cells from PBMCs cultured with HIV peptides, collected before COVID-19 vaccination. The sample's cell subset or site label, decoded: HIV-1 Nef peptide pool negative control/reference culture. The origin of the receptors is a human donor who had a prior SARS-CoV-2 infection.

This clone was seen more than once but under ten times. This sequence joins TRBV2 and TRBJ1-1; 7 bases map to TRBD1. Germline V gene sequence: CDR1 SNHLY, CDR2 FYNNEI. The length of the CDR3 is 15 residues. J was trimmed by 5 bases and V by 7 bases; bases with no gene match: 13. Here the CDR3 reads CASTANSFRGTEAFF. The CDR3 DNA reads as TGTGCCAGCACCGCAAATTCCTTCAGGGGGACTGAAGCTTTCTTT.

The chain uses TRBV21-1 and TRBJ2-7; the table's D call of TRBD2 was not tested on the DNA. TRBV21-1 is labeled a pseudogene. The CDR3 totals 14 residues. The CDR3 sequence is CASSSRSFLYEQYF. CDR3 bases: TGTGCCAGCAGCTCAAGAAGCTTTCTTTACGAGCAGTACTTC.

The genes are TRBV6-4 and TRBJ1-1; D remains ambiguous. This CDR3 is built from 14 residues. Looked up from germline, CDR1 is MRHNA and CDR2 is SNTAGT. Trimming pared 6 bases from V and 7 bases from J, leaving 18 bases between. CDR3 sequence: CASSPDAGRGEAFF. The CDR3 DNA follows: TGTGCCAGCAGCCCGGACGCGGGTCGGGGTGAAGCTTTCTTT.

This clone was found a few times. The genes are TRBV28 and TRBJ1-5, with 9 bases matching TRBD1. The CDR3 is 15 residues long. Germline assignment: CDR1 MDHEN and CDR2 SYDVKM. Germline trimming cut 6 bases from V and 5 bases from J; bases unmatched to any gene: 8. CDR3 region: CASRRGQGRHQPQHF. As DNA, the CDR3 is TGTGCCAGCAGACGGGGACAGGGCCGCCATCAGCCCCAGCATTTT.

The chain recombines TRBV9 with TRBJ1-1; no reliable D call. The CDR3 is made up of 14 amino acids. The germline V gene encodes CDR1 SGDLS and CDR2 YYNGEE. V lost 3 bases and J lost 2, with 11 bases in between. CDR3 DNA: TGTGCCAGCAGCGCCCAGTCTGTCAACACTGAAGCTTTCTTT. Its translation is CASSAQSVNTEAFF.

The chain couples TRBV11-3 to TRBJ2-3; 7 bases are shared with TRBD2. The length of the CDR3 is 15 residues. Germline CDR1 is SGHNT and CDR2 is YENEEA. V was pared by 5 bases and J by 0 bases, with 5 bases of the junction left unmatched. CDR3 in DNA: TGTGCCAGCAGCCCCGGGAGGACTAGCACAGATACGCAGTATTTT. Amino acid sequence: CASSPGRTSTDTQYF.

The sample holds a few counts of this clone. V is TRBV5-6 and J is TRBJ1-6, with 7 nucleotides matching TRBD1. Germline CDR1 and CDR2: SGHDT and YYEEEE. V lost 4 bases, J lost 6 bases, and 10 bases stayed unmatched. This CDR3 comprises 16 residues. Here the CDR3 DNA reads TGTGCCAGCAGCCCAGGGGGGTGGTCGCGTAATTCACCCCTCCACTTT. It is translated as CASSPGGWSRNSPLHF.

This CDR3 reads CASSQSPLGADTEAFF. Here the CDR3 DNA reads TGCGCCAGCAGCCAATCCCCCCTGGGGGCAGATACTGAAGCTTTCTTT. The rearrangement links TRBV4-1 to TRBJ1-1, with D perhaps matching TRBD1 (6 bases). There are 16 residues in the CDR3. The germline V gene encodes CDR1 MGHRA and CDR2 YSYEKL. Trimming took off 2 bases at V and 5 bases at J, with 18 bases between the two ends.

In nucleotides, the CDR3 is TGTGCTAGTGGTTTGGTACGGCTGACAGGACAAATGAACACTGAAGCTTTCTTT. It encodes CASGLVRLTGQMNTEAFF. This chain uses TRBV12-5 with TRBJ1-1; tentative D call: TRBD1 (6 bases). Germline V gives CDR1 LGHNT, CDR2 FRNRAP. The CDR3 covers 18 residues. With 0 bases removed from V and 0 bases from J, the gap between germline ends came to 17 bases. Full variable domain (remainder filled in from reference TRBV12-5 and TRBJ1-1): DARVTQTPRHKVTEMGQEVTMRCQPILGHNTVFWYRQTMMQGLELLAYFRNRAPLDDSGMPKDRFSAEMPDATLATLKIQPSEPRDSAVYFCASGLVRLTGQMNTEAFFGQGTRLTVV.

The chain joins TRBV12-3 or TRBV12-4 to TRBJ2-1; the D is unclear. CDR3 length: 11 amino acids. V was cut by 1 base and J by 7 bases, with 2 bases left in between. Written as DNA, the CDR3 is TGTGCCAGCAGTTTAGAGAATGAGCAGTTCTTC. Translating it yields CASSLENEQFF.

Concerning this clone: Additional DNA sequences in this sample encode the identical CDR3. The rearrangement joins TRBV7-3 to TRBJ2-2; 7 bases map to TRBD2. The junction had 0 bases not matched to a gene; V was cut back by 1 base and J by 4 bases. This CDR3 comprises 14 residues. Germline V gives CDR1 SGHTA, CDR2 FQGTGA. CDR3 residues: CASSLRGGTGELFF. CDR3 coding DNA: TGTGCCAGCAGCTTAAGGGGGGGCACCGGGGAGCTGTTTTTT.

The gene calls are TRBV2 and TRBJ2-7, with a possible D match to TRBD2 (6 bases). The V gene lost 1 base and the J gene lost 4 bases, with 11 bases spanning the gap. Germline V CDR1 and CDR2: SNHLY, FYNNEI. This CDR3 has 14 amino acids. CDR3 residues: CASSEGGLKYEQYF. The DNA of the CDR3 is TGTGCCAGCAGTGAAGGGGGACTGAAATACGAGCAGTACTTC. Looking up the rest from reference TRBV2 and TRBJ2-7 gives the full variable domain: EPEVTQTPSHQVTQMGQEVILRCVPISNHLYFYWYRQILGQKVEFLVSFYNNEISEKSEIFDDQFSVERPDGSNFTLKIRSTKLEDSAMYFCASSEGGLKYEQYFGPGTRLTVT.

The genes are TRBV19 and TRBJ1-4; 7 bases are shared with TRBD1. The CDR3 loop spans 11 amino acids. CDR1 and CDR2 (germline): LNHDA, SQIVND (reference sequence). CDR3 nucleotide sequence: TGTGCAACAGGGGTGGCCGAAAAACTGTTTTTT. Its protein product is CATGVAEKLFF.

The chain has TRBV5-1 and TRBJ2-5; weak D call: TRBD2 (6 bases). Trimming shortened V by 0 bases and J by 3 bases, and 18 bases separated the two germline ends. The CDR3 loop spans 17 amino acids. CDR1 is SGHRS, CDR2 YFSETQ, per germline. CDR3 DNA sequence: TGCGCCAGCAGCTTGGGGTGGTCTCCCGGGGGAGAAGAGACCCAGTACTTC. This translates into CASSLGWSPGGEETQYF.

This clone turned up a few times. This rearrangement joins TRBV30 to TRBJ1-5, with 7 bases identical to TRBD1. Germline CDR1 GTSNPN, CDR2 SVGIG (reference sequence). V shed 3 bases, J shed 5 bases, and the junction held 10 bases outside the gene matches. The CDR3 has 15 residues. DNA for the CDR3: TGTGCCTGGAGAGATGGACAGGTGGGGGATCAGCCCCAGCATTTT. Its translation: CAWRDGQVGDQPQHF.

The chain uses TRBV7-8 and TRBJ1-4, with D tentatively TRBD1 (5 bases). The germline gives CDR1 SGHVS, CDR2 FQNEAQ. Trimming took off 5 bases at V and 4 bases at J, with 14 bases between the two ends. CDR3 length equals 15 residues. The CDR3 reads CASSLMGGDNEKLFF. The DNA for the CDR3 is TGTGCCAGCAGCCTCATGGGGGGGGATAATGAAAAACTGTTTTTT.

This clone showed up just once. The rearrangement uses TRBV7-2 and TRBJ2-5, with a possible D match to TRBD2 (7 bases). The germline V gene encodes CDR1 SGHTA and CDR2 FQGNSA. The CDR3 is 15 amino acids. The V gene lost 5 bases and the J gene lost 5 bases, with 18 bases spanning the gap. CDR3 sequence reads: CASSGGGSSFETQYF. The DNA of the CDR3 is TGTGCCAGCAGCGGGGGCGGGAGCTCTTTCGAGACCCAGTACTTC.

In its sample, this clone was seen a few times. CDR3 nucleotide sequence: TGCAGCGTTGAAGTTAGGGGAAGGAACACTGAAGCTTTCTTT. Encoded protein: CSVEVRGRNTEAFF. The chain uses TRBV29-1 and TRBJ1-1; possibly TRBD1 for D (5 bases). The CDR3 is 14 amino acids. V was pared by 1 base and J by 1 base, with 10 bases between. Germline values: CDR1 SQVTM, CDR2 ANQGSEA.

This sequence joins TRBV2 and TRBJ1-2; 8 bases fit TRBD1. The CDR3 consists of 18 residues. Germline V gene lookup returns CDR1 SNHLY and CDR2 FYNNEI. V lost 4 bases, J lost 1 base, and 14 bases stayed unmatched. In nucleotides, the CDR3 is TGTGCCAGCAGTGGACAGGGGAAGGGGCACACTATTAACTATGGCTACACCTTC. Amino acids: CASSGQGKGHTINYGYTF.

This clone was found a few times. The chain employs TRBV7-3 and TRBJ2-6, with no clear D. Trimming pared 4 bases from V and 4 bases from J, leaving 5 bases between. This CDR3 contains 13 residues. Germline assignment: CDR1 SGHTA and CDR2 FQGTGA. CDR3 loop: CASSSPGANVLTF. The CDR3, as DNA: TGTGCCAGCAGCTCCCCCGGGGCCAACGTCCTGACTTTC.

The V gene is TRBV6-5, the J gene TRBJ1-1; D uncertain. The CDR3 totals 14 residues. The germline CDR1 and CDR2 sequences are MNHEY and SVGAGI. Trimming pared 4 bases from V and 0 bases from J, leaving 9 bases between. The CDR3 is CASSSGRMNTEAFF. CDR3 in DNA: TGTGCCAGCAGTTCGGGCAGAATGAACACTGAAGCTTTCTTT.

This chain uses TRBV5-1 with TRBJ2-2, with 10 bases identical to TRBD2. Trimming removed 4 bases from V and 6 bases from J; junction bases left unmatched: 3. Per the germline V gene, CDR1 is SGHRS and CDR2 is YFSETQ. The CDR3 covers 14 residues. CDR3 loop: CASSLAGVSGELFF. CDR3 sequence (DNA): TGCGCCAGCAGCCTAGCGGGAGTATCCGGGGAGCTGTTTTTT.

The V gene is TRBV5-1, the J gene TRBJ1-3; D is ambiguous. CDR1 SGHRS and CDR2 YFSETQ come from the germline V gene. V gave up 0 bases and J gave up 0 bases, with 7 bases separating them. CDR3 length: 15 residues. This chain's CDR3 is CASSLAGSSGNTIYF. The CDR3 DNA is TGCGCCAGCAGCTTGGCCGGTAGCTCTGGAAACACCATATATTTT.